The clone carrying this T cell receptor beta chain was counted many times. Its antigen is still unknown. V was clipped by 1 base and J by 0 bases, with 12 bases between them. CDR3 length: 17 residues. The germline gives CDR1 SGHAT, CDR2 FQDESV (reference sequence). The data belong to a study of T cells after yellow fever vaccination. Looking at the study overall: Those fractions that held only low numbers of cells were prepared using the SMART-Seq v4 Ultra Low Input RNA kit.

One entry per CDR3 protein results from TCRdb running MiXCR on the 5' RACE reads. The table has 620,000 or so distinct CDR3 sequences, approximately 16% seen once; the top ten hold 17%. Study-wide findings and caveats: Overall, a small share of clonotypes was seen in both CD4 and CD8 compartments. Once the booster was given, most primary-vaccination clones reappeared, at around 96% for CD4 and roughly 90% for CD8.

The sequence was collected from a man between 18 and 35 years old who received the YFV17D yellow fever vaccine. The source material was PBMCs, sampled 5 days after the first yellow fever vaccination. The rearrangement uses TRBV11-1 and TRBJ2-2; D is perhaps TRBD1 or TRBD2 (5 bases each). CDR3 residues: CASSLERGASNTGELFF. The DNA of the CDR3 is TGTGCCAGCAGCTTAGAGCGAGGGGCATCGAACACCGGGGAGCTGTTTTTT.